This T cell receptor (beta chain) was observed in a study of pediatric ulcerative colitis. The rectum was sampled with one to two pinch biopsies at colonoscopy. The CDR3 is 16 residues long. Germline CDR1 KGHSH, CDR2 LQKENI. Trimming took off 4 bases at V and 0 bases at J, with 13 bases between the two ends. Sequencing was at survey level. Assay: immunoSEQ multiplex PCR; the TCRdb copy retains only in-frame clones and omits some. The sample shows about 12,000 clones, roughly 80% of them seen only once. The chain uses TRBV18 and TRBJ1-3; no definite D call. The receptor's source is a boy aged 10-17 years who was a control in a study of pediatric ulcerative colitis. Sequenced material: gut tissue. The CDR3 DNA sequence: TGTGCCAGCTCACTCCTCCCCCTGGACTCTGGAAACACCATATATTTT. Translation: CASSLLPLDSGNTIYF.